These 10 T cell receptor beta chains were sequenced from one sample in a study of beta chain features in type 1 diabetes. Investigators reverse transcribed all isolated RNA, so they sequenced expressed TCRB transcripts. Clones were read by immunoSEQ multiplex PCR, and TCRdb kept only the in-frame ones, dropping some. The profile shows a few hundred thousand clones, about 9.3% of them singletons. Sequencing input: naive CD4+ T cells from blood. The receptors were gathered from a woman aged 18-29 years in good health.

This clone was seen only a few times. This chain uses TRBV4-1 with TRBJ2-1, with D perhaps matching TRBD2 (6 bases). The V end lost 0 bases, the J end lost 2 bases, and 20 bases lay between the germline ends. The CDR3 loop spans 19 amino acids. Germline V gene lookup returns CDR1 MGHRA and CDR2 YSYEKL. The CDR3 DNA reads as TGCGCCAGCAGCCAAGATCAGGGACTGGTGGGAGGTGCCTACAATGAGCAGTTCTTC. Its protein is CASSQDQGLVGGAYNEQFF.

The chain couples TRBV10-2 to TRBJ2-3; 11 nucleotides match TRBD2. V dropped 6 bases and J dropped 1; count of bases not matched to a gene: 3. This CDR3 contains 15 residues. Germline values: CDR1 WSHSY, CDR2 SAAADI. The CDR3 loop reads CASRELAGGTDTQYF. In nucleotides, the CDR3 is TGCGCCAGCAGAGAACTAGCGGGGGGCACAGATACGCAGTATTTT.

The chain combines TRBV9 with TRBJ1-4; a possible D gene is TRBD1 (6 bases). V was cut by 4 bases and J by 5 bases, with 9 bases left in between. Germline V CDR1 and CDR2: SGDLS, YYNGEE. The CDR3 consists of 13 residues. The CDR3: CASSRTVNEKLFF. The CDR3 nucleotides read TGTGCCAGCAGCCGGACAGTGAATGAAAAACTGTTTTTT.

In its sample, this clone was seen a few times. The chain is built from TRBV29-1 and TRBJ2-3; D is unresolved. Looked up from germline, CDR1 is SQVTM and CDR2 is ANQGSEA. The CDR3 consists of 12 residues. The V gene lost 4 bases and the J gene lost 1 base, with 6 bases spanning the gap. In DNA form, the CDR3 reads TGCAGCGTTGTTCGCGGCACAGATACGCAGTATTTT. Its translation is CSVVRGTDTQYF.

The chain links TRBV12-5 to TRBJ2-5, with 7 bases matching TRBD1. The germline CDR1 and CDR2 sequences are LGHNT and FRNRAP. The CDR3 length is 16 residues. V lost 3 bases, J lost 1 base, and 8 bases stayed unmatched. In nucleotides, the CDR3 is TGTGCTAGTGGTTTTCAAATTGGGACAGTCCAAGAGACCCAGTACTTC. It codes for CASGFQIGTVQETQYF.

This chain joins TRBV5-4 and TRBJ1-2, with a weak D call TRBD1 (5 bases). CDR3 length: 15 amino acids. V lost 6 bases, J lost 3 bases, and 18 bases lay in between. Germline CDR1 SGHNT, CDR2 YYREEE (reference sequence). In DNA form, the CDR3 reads TGTGCCAGCAAGCTTGGGACTTCAGAATACTATGGCTACACCTTC. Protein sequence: CASKLGTSEYYGYTF.

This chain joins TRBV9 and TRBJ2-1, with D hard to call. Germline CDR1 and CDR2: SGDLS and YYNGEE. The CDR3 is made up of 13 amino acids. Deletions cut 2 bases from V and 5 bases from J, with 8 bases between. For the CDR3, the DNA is TGTGCCAGCAGCGTTAGTAGCAACAATGAGCAGTTCTTC. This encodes CASSVSSNNEQFF.

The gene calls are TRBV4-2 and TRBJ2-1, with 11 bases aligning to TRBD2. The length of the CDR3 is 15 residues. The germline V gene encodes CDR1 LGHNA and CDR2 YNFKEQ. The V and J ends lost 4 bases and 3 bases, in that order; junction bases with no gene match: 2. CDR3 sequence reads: CASSPGTSGYNEQFF. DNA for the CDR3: TGTGCCAGCAGCCCCGGGACTAGCGGCTACAATGAGCAGTTCTTC.

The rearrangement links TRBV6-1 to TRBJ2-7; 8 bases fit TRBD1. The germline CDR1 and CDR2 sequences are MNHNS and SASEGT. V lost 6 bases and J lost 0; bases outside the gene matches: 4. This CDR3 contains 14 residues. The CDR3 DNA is TGTGCCAGCAGCCCCGGGACAGGCTCCTACGAGCAGTACTTC. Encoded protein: CASSPGTGSYEQYF.

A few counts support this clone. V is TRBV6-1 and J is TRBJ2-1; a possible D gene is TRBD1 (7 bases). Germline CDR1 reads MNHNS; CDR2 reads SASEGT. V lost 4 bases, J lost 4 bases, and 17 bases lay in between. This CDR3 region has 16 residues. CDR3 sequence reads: CASSGAQGGLYNEQFF. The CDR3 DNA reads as TGTGCCAGCAGTGGGGCTCAGGGGGGCCTTTACAATGAGCAGTTCTTC.